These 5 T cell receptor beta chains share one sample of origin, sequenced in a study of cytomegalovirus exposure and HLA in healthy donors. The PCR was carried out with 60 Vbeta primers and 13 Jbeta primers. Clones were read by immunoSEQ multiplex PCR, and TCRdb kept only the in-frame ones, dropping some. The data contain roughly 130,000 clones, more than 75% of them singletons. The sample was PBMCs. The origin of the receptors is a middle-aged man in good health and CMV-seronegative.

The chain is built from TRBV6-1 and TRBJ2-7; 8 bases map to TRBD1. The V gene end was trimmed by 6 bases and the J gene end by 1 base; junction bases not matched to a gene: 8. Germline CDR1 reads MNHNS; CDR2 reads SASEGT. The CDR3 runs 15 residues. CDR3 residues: CASSYGQGQSYEQYF. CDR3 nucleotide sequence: TGTGCCAGCAGCTACGGACAGGGCCAATCCTACGAGCAGTACTTC.

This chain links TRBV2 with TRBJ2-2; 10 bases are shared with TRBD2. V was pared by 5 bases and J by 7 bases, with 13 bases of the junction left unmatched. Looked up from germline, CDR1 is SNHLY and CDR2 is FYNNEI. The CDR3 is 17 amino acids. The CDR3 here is CASSSHSGRDSIGELFF. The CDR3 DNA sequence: TGTGCCAGCAGTTCTCACAGCGGGAGGGATTCCATCGGGGAGCTGTTTTTT.

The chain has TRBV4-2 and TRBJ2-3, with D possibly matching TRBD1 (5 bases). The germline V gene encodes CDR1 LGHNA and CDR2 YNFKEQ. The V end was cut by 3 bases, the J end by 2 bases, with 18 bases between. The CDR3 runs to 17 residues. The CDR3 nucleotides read TGTGCCAGCAGCCACCCCCTGGGGCTCTCCTTCACAGATACGCAGTATTTT. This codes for CASSHPLGLSFTDTQYF.

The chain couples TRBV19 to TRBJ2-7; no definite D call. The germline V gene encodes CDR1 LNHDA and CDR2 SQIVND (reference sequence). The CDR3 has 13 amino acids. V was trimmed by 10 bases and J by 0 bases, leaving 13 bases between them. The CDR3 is CATRGGGSYEQYF. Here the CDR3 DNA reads TGTGCCACCCGCGGCGGCGGCTCCTACGAGCAGTACTTC.

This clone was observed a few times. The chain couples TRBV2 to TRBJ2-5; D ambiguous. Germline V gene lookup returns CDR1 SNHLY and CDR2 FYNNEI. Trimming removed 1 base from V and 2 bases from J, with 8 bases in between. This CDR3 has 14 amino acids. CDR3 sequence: CASSEVALQETQYF. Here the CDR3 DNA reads TGTGCCAGCAGTGAAGTTGCACTGCAAGAGACCCAGTACTTC.